Below, 12 T cell receptor beta chains from the same sample are listed, as sequenced in a study of blood T cell repertoires in COVID-19. TCRdb's copy holds only in-frame clones and misses some; the assay was immunoSEQ multiplex PCR. The profile shows roughly 330,000 clones, more than 70% of them singletons. Input material: PBMCs or T cells enriched from blood (not recorded which). These TCRs come from a woman aged 25 to 45 who had recovered from COVID-19.

The chain couples TRBV28 to TRBJ1-2; the D is unclear. V lost 8 bases and J lost 4, with 26 bases in between. The CDR3 consists of 17 residues. Germline V gene sequence: CDR1 MDHEN, CDR2 SYDVKM. CDR3 sequence reads: CASQFPVSGEHIYGYTF. The CDR3 DNA is TGTGCCAGCCAGTTTCCGGTGTCCGGAGAGCATATCTATGGCTACACCTTC.

The chain recombines TRBV9 with TRBJ1-1, with D hard to call. Trimming took 2 bases from V and 5 from J, leaving 13 bases between them. This CDR3 is 14 amino acids long. Germline V gene lookup returns CDR1 SGDLS and CDR2 YYNGEE. The CDR3 DNA reads TGTGCCAGCAGCGTCGGGCCCTCGGGGACTGAAGCTTTCTTT. Translating gives CASSVGPSGTEAFF.

V and J are TRBV19 and TRBJ1-1; 7 bases line up with TRBD1. Looked up from germline, CDR1 is LNHDA and CDR2 is SQIVND (reference sequence). V gave up 6 bases and J gave up 11 bases; unmatched junction bases: 18. This CDR3 has 15 amino acids. The CDR3 is CASSPQRQGGGSAFF. CDR3 coding DNA: TGTGCCAGTAGCCCCCAGCGACAGGGTGGGGGTTCGGCTTTCTTT.

This clone has just one count. This chain joins TRBV5-4 and TRBJ2-1; a weak D match, TRBD2 (7 bases). Germline V gene data show CDR1 as SGHNT and CDR2 as YYREEE (reference sequence). The ends were cut back, 5 bases at V and 8 bases at J, with 17 bases in the middle. The CDR3 is 14 amino acids. The CDR3 DNA reads TGTGCCAGCAGTGGAAAGGGGGGGACCGATGAGCAGTTCTTC. This sequence encodes CASSGKGGTDEQFF.

V and J are TRBV6-8 and TRBJ2-7; 8 bases line up with TRBD1. This CDR3 has 15 residues. The ends lost 8 bases at V and 5 bases at J; junction bases unmatched: 14. Germline values: CDR1 MNHGY, CDR2 SAAAGT. The CDR3 nucleotides are TGTGCCAGCCATATTAATCCGACAGGGGAGGACGAGCAGTACTTC. This sequence encodes CASHINPTGEDEQYF.

This chain uses TRBV4-1 with TRBJ1-2; no reliable D call. Germline V CDR1 and CDR2: MGHRA, YSYEKL. V shed 2 bases and J shed 3 bases, with 4 bases lying between them. This CDR3 spans 12 amino acids. The CDR3 DNA sequence: TGCGCCAGCAGCCAACATGACTATGGCTACACCTTC. Translation gives CASSQHDYGYTF.

The chain joins TRBV19 to TRBJ1-1; tentative D call: TRBD1 (5 bases). The CDR3 runs to 13 residues. CDR1 is LNHDA, CDR2 SQIVND, per germline (reference sequence). V shed 4 bases and J shed 4 bases, with 10 bases lying between them. The CDR3 region has the DNA TGTGCCAGTAGTACAGGGCTGTTCACTGAAGCTTTCTTT. Translation gives CASSTGLFTEAFF.

This clone was recorded only once. The chain combines TRBV19 with TRBJ2-6, with 9 bases that match TRBD1. Germline V gives CDR1 LNHDA, CDR2 SQIVND (reference sequence). Trimming at V came to 9 bases and at J to 2 bases, leaving 5 bases not matched to a gene. CDR3 length equals 15 residues. CDR3: CASRDRATGANVLTF. Written as DNA, the CDR3 is TGTGCCAGCCGGGACAGGGCAACTGGGGCCAACGTCCTGACTTTC.

The V gene is TRBV5-1, the J gene TRBJ1-2; D remains unclear. Germline V lookup: CDR1 SGHRS, CDR2 YFSETQ. The CDR3 sequence is 16 residues long. Trimming took 4 bases from V and 5 from J, leaving 21 bases between them. As DNA, the CDR3 is TGCGCCAGCAGCCACGAACCCTGGACGGGAGATTATGGCTACACCTTC. Translating gives CASSHEPWTGDYGYTF. Variable domain in full (rest from reference TRBV5-1 and TRBJ1-2): KAGVTQTPRYLIKTRGQQVTLSCSPISGHRSVSWYQQTPGQGLQFLFEYFSETQRNKGNFPGRFSGRQFSNSRSEMNVSTLELGDSALYLCASSHEPWTGDYGYTFGSGTRLTVV.

J is TRBJ1-2 and V is TRBV15; no reliable D call. Trimming took 1 base from V and 2 from J, leaving 8 bases between them. Per the germline V gene, CDR1 is LNHNV and CDR2 is YYDKDF (reference sequence). This CDR3 is 14 amino acids long. CDR3 bases: TGTGCCACCAGCAGAGGTGGCTTCAACTATGGCTACACCTTC. Translation gives CATSRGGFNYGYTF.

The rearrangement links TRBV10-3 to TRBJ2-7; D might be TRBD1 (6 bases). Trimming took 4 bases from V and 0 from J, leaving 13 bases between them. There are 15 residues in the CDR3. Germline CDR1 is ENHRY and CDR2 is SYGVKD. CDR3 coding DNA: TGTGCCATCAGTGGGGACATTCGCCTCTCCTACGAGCAGTACTTC. Protein sequence: CAISGDIRLSYEQYF.

The CDR3 protein is CASSSNRGVSYEQYF. CDR3 DNA: TGTGCCAGCAGCTCGAACAGGGGGGTCTCCTACGAGCAGTACTTC. J is TRBJ2-7 and V is TRBV5-4; 8 bases match TRBD1. Per germline, CDR1 SGHNT and CDR2 YYREEE (reference sequence). V dropped 3 bases and J dropped 0; count of bases not matched to a gene: 5. The CDR3 has 15 residues.